The 10 T cell receptor beta chains listed next were all sequenced from one sample in a study of long-term antiretroviral therapy in people with HIV (dated by TCRdb to between 2021 and 2023). The immunoSEQ hsTCRB v3.0 assay was used at survey level resolution to sequence the TRB variable region. This immuneACCESS table, as held by TCRdb, lists in-frame sequences with V and J called but not all clones. Of the missing ones, under half trace to an unresolved V gene in checked studies; the others have no known cause. The sample table lists under 30,000 clones, about 96% of them with a count of one. The ten largest clones represent under 8.5% of the sample. The starting material was unsorted PBMCs, obtained 6 to 6.5 years after starting antiretroviral therapy. The receptor source for this set is a man aged 25-45 years with HIV.

This clone was picked up one time. The chain is built from TRBV6-5 and TRBJ2-5; maybe TRBD2 (6 bases). CDR3 size: 14 residues. Germline V lookup: CDR1 MNHEY, CDR2 SVGAGI. V gave up 4 bases and J gave up 4 bases, with 13 bases separating them. The CDR3 is CASSSEGEVETQYF. The CDR3 DNA follows: TGTGCCAGCAGTTCGGAGGGAGAAGTAGAGACCCAGTACTTC.

The chain carries TRBV5-6 and TRBJ1-3, with D possibly matching TRBD1 (5 bases). Looked up from germline, CDR1 is SGHDT and CDR2 is YYEEEE. V lost 4 bases and J 4 bases, leaving 18 bases between the germline ends. The CDR3 extends over 16 amino acids. The CDR3: CASSPQGLTNGNTIYF. DNA of the CDR3: TGTGCCAGCAGCCCTCAGGGTCTTACTAACGGAAACACCATATATTTT. Using reference TRBV5-6 and TRBJ1-3 for the parts outside the CDR3, the full variable domain is DAGVTQSPTHLIKTRGQQVTLRCSPKSGHDTVSWYQQALGQGPQFIFQYYEEEERQRGNFPDRFSGHQFPNYSSELNVNALLLGDSALYLCASSPQGLTNGNTIYFGEGSWLTVV.

The chain employs TRBV11-3 and TRBJ2-2, with 8 positions matching TRBD2. The CDR3 length is 16 residues. Germline trimming cut 5 bases from V and 5 bases from J; bases unmatched to any gene: 10. Germline CDR1 and CDR2: SGHNT and YENEEA. CDR3 DNA: TGTGCCAGCAGCCCCCACGCGGGGGGCGATACCGGGGAGCTGTTTTTT. It codes for CASSPHAGGDTGELFF.

The count of this clone is one. This chain joins TRBV9 and TRBJ2-3, with D maybe TRBD2 (5 bases). Trimming stripped 0 bases from V and 4 bases from J, with 12 bases between. Germline CDR1 is SGDLS and CDR2 is YYNGEE. The CDR3 is 15 amino acids. Here the CDR3 DNA reads TGTGCCAGCAGCGTAGAATGGGGAGCGTCAGATACGCAGTATTTT. This gives the protein CASSVEWGASDTQYF.

The chain carries TRBV5-4 and TRBJ1-1; the D gene is possibly TRBD1 (5 bases). The CDR3 has 15 residues. Trimming shortened V by 0 bases and J by 0 bases, and 9 bases separated the two germline ends. Germline CDR1 reads SGHNT; CDR2 reads YYREEE (reference sequence). This chain's CDR3 is CASSLGGLMNTEAFF. The CDR3 DNA reads as TGTGCCAGCAGCTTGGGGGGGTTAATGAACACTGAAGCTTTCTTT.

Points on this clone: Germline and junction disagree at one end, which may indicate a read error. The V gene is TRBV11-2, the J gene TRBJ2-1; 7 bases fit TRBD1. Germline V gene sequence: CDR1 SGHAT, CDR2 FQNNGV. The CDR3 covers 13 residues. The CDR3 DNA is TGTGCCAGCAGCGCCACGGACAGGCCCCGTAGGGTCTTC. Protein: CASSATDRPRRVF.

The V and J genes are TRBV15 and TRBJ2-1; 7 nucleotides line up with TRBD2. V lost 9 bases, J lost 3 bases, and 11 bases stayed unmatched. Germline lookup yields CDR1 LNHNV and CDR2 YYDKDF (reference sequence). The CDR3 contains 15 residues. In DNA, the CDR3 is TGTGCCACTAGCCCTGAAGCGGGATACTACAATGAGCAGTTCTTC. Translation: CATSPEAGYYNEQFF.

This chain uses TRBV6-6 with TRBJ2-1, with TRBD1 identical over 8 bases. The ends lost 1 base at V and 8 bases at J; junction bases unmatched: 7. This CDR3 is built from 15 residues. Germline V gene lookup returns CDR1 MNHNY and CDR2 SVGAGI (reference sequence). The CDR3 sequence is CASSYFGTGVDEQFF. CDR3 DNA sequence: TGTGCCAGCAGTTACTTTGGGACAGGAGTAGATGAGCAGTTCTTC.

Comment on this clone: One junction end does not reproduce the germline sequence, and a read error may be involved. This chain joins TRBV7-8 and TRBJ2-7, with 8 bases aligning to TRBD2. Germline V gives CDR1 SGHVS, CDR2 FQNEAQ. CDR3 length equals 15 residues. The CDR3 region has the DNA TGTGCCAGCAGCTTAGCAGCGGGGGTCTCCCACGAGCAGTACTTC. Translated: CASSLAAGVSHEQYF. Drawing the rest from reference TRBV7-8 and TRBJ2-7, the complete variable domain is GAGVSQSPRYKVAKRGQDVALRCDPISGHVSLFWYQQALGQGPEFLTYFQNEAQLDKSGLPSDRFFAERPEGSVSTLKIQRTQQEDSAVYLCASSLAAGVSHEQYFGPGTRLTVT.

The J gene is TRBJ1-2, the V gene TRBV6-1; D uncertain. Germline-derived CDR1 and CDR2 are MNHNS and SASEGT. The CDR3 extends over 13 amino acids. V lost 7 bases, J lost 2 bases, and 11 bases lay in between. The CDR3 reads CASTEVFNYGYTF. The CDR3 DNA reads TGTGCCAGCACGGAGGTTTTCAACTATGGCTACACCTTC.